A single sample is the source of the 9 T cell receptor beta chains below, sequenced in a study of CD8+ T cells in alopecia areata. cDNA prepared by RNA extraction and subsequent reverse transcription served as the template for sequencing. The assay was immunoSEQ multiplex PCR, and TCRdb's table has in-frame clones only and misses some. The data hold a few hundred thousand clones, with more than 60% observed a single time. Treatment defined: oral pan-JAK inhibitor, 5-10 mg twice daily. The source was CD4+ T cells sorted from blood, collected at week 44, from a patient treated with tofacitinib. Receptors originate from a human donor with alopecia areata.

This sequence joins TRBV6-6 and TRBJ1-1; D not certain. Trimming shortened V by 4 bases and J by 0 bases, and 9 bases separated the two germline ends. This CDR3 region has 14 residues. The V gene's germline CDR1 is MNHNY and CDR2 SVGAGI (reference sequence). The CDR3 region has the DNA TGTGCCAGCAGTTGGAGGGATATGAACACTGAAGCTTTCTTT. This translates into CASSWRDMNTEAFF.

The CDR3 region has the DNA TGTGCCAGCAGCTTGTATGCCAGCTCCTATAATTCACCCCTCCACTTT. It yields the protein CASSLYASSYNSPLHF. The chain couples TRBV5-6 to TRBJ1-6; D is uncertain. Germline V CDR1 and CDR2: SGHDT, YYEEEE. CDR3 size: 16 residues. With 1 base removed from V and 0 bases from J, the gap between germline ends came to 8 bases. Full variable domain (outside the CDR3, taken from reference TRBV5-6 and TRBJ1-6): DAGVTQSPTHLIKTRGQQVTLRCSPKSGHDTVSWYQQALGQGPQFIFQYYEEEERQRGNFPDRFSGHQFPNYSSELNVNALLLGDSALYLCASSLYASSYNSPLHFGNGTRLTVT.

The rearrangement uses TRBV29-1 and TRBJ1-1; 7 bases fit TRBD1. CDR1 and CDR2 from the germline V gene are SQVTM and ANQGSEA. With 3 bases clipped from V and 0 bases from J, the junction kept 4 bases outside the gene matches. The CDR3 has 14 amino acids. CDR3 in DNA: TGCAGCGTTGATGGGACAGACCTGAACACTGAAGCTTTCTTT. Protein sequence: CSVDGTDLNTEAFF.

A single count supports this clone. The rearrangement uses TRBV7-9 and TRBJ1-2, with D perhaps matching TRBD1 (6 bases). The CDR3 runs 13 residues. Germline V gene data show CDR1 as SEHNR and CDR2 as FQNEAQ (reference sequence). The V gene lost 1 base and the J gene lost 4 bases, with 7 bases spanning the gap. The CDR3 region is CASSLEDSYGYTF. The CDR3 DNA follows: TGTGCCAGCAGCTTAGAGGACAGCTATGGCTACACCTTC. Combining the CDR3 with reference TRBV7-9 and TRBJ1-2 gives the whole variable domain DTGVSQNPRHKITKRGQNVTFRCDPISEHNRLYWYRQTLGQGPEFLTYFQNEAQLEKSRLLSDRFSAERPKGSFSTLEIQRTEQGDSAMYLCASSLEDSYGYTFGSGTRLTVV.

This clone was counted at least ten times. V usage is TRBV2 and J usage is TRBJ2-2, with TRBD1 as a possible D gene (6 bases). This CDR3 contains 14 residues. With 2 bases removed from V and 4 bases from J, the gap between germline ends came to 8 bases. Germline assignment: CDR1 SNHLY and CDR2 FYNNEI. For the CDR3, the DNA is TGTGCCAGCAGTGAAAACAGGGTCACCGGGGAGCTGTTTTTT. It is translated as CASSENRVTGELFF.

As DNA, the CDR3 is TGTGCCAGCAGTTACGATGGGACAGGGCAGGGTTCACCCCTCCACTTT. It specifies CASSYDGTGQGSPLHF. This sequence joins TRBV6-5 and TRBJ1-6; 9 nucleotides agree with TRBD1. Trimming cost V 2 bases and J 9 bases; bases outside gene matches: 8. The CDR3 is 16 residues long. The V gene's germline CDR1 is MNHEY and CDR2 SVGAGI.

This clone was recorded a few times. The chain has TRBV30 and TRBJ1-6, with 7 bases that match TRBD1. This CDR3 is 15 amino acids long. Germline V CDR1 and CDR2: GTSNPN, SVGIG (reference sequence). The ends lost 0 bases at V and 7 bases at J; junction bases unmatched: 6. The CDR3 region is CAWSVPTGQNSPLHF. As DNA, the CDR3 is TGTGCCTGGAGTGTGCCGACAGGGCAAAATTCACCCCTCCACTTT.

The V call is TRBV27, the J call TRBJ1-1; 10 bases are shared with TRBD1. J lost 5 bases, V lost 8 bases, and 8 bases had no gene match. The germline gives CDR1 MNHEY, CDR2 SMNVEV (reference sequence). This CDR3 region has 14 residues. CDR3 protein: CASSRTGGYTEAFF. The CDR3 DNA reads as TGTGCCAGCTCCCGGACAGGGGGATATACTGAAGCTTTCTTT.

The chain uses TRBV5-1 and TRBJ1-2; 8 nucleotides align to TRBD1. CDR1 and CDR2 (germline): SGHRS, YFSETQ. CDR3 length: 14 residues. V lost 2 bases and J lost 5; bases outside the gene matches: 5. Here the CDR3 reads CASSLQGDTYGYTF. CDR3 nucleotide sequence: TGCGCCAGCAGCTTACAGGGGGATACGTATGGCTACACCTTC.